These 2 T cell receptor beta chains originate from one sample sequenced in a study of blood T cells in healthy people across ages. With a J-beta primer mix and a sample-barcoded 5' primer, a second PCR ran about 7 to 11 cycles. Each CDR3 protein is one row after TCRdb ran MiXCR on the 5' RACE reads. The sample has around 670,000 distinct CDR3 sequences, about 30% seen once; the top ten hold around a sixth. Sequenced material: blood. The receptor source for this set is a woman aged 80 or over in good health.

DNA of the CDR3: TGTGCCACGGGGACAGGGCGAAACACAGATACGCAGTATTTT. This encodes CATGTGRNTDTQYF. The chain links TRBV3-1 to TRBJ2-3; TRBD1 aligns across 9 bases. This CDR3 is built from 14 residues. Trimming cost V 10 bases and J 2 bases; bases outside gene matches: 7. CDR1 LGHDT and CDR2 YNNKEL come from the germline V gene (reference sequence).

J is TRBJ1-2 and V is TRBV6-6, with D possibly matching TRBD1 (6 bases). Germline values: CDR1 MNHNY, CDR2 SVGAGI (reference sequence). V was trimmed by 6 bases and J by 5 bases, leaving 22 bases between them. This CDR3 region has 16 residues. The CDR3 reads CASSQMANRQAYGYTF. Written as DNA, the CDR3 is TGTGCCAGCAGCCAAATGGCAAATCGACAGGCTTATGGCTACACCTTC.